The 22 T cell receptor beta chains reported below all come from one sample, sequenced in a study of human T cells and chemical hapten exposure. TCRdb re-called the RACE reads through MiXCR, storing one row per CDR3 protein. Among roughly 50,000 distinct CDR3 sequences listed, 9.5% to 10% were seen once. Time point of the sample: pre-sensitization, week 0. Treatment meaning: therapeutic diphenylcyclopropenone sensitization with weekly scalp DPC. The total RNA was obtained from whole blood that was not fractionated. Specimen: whole blood, collected in connection with sensitization to the hapten diphenylcyclopropenone (DPC). The receptors derive from a woman aged 25-40 years with alopecia areata. Some clones in this sample may be carry-over from other donors' samples.

The V and J genes are TRBV14 and TRBJ2-7; unclear D gene. V was cut by 1 base and J by 0 bases, with 10 bases left in between. The CDR3 spans 15 residues. Germline V gives CDR1 SGHDN, CDR2 FVKESK. The CDR3 coding sequence is TGTGCCAGCAGCCAAGGCCGGAGACCCTCCTACGAGCAGTACTTC. Protein sequence: CASSQGRRPSYEQYF.

The chain is built from TRBV6-1 and TRBJ1-5; TRBD1 aligns across 9 bases. The CDR3 spans 20 residues. The V gene's germline CDR1 is MNHNS and CDR2 SASEGT. Trimming removed 1 base from V and 1 base from J; junction bases left unmatched: 14. The CDR3 here is CASSEESDRGAIVSNQPQHF. The CDR3 bases are TGTGCCAGCAGTGAAGAGTCCGACAGGGGGGCTATTGTGAGCAATCAGCCCCAGCATTTT.

The rearrangement uses TRBV27 and TRBJ2-7, with TRBD1 matching 9 bases. V lost 7 bases, J lost 7 bases, and 26 bases stayed unmatched. The CDR3 consists of 19 residues. Per germline, CDR1 MNHEY and CDR2 SMNVEV (reference sequence). CDR3 loop: CASTITALAHRGLWGEQYF. The DNA for the CDR3 is TGTGCCAGCACCATCACTGCGCTGGCGCACAGGGGGCTATGGGGAGAGCAGTACTTC.

A word on this clonotype: A single base separates this from a much larger clone, so it may be a read error. The genes are TRBV5-8 and TRBJ1-4, with D possibly being TRBD1 (5 bases). The germline V gene encodes CDR1 SGHTS and CDR2 YDEGEE. The CDR3 covers 16 residues. As DNA, the CDR3 is TGTGCCAGCAGCTGGGGAGTCCAGGGAACTAATGTAAAACTGTTTTTT. It is translated as CASSWGVQGTNVKLFF. Together with reference TRBV5-8 and TRBJ1-4, the CDR3 gives the full variable domain: EAGVTQSPTHLIKTRGQQATLRCSPISGHTSVYWYQQALGLGLQFLLWYDEGEERNRGNFPPRFSGRQFPNYSSELNVNALELEDSALYLCASSWGVQGTNVKLFFGSGTQLSVL.

The rearrangement joins TRBV12-3 or TRBV12-4 to TRBJ2-5; 8 bases match TRBD1. The length of the CDR3 is 14 residues. V was pared by 6 bases and J by 1 base, with 4 bases of the junction left unmatched. The CDR3 DNA is TGTGCCAGCAGCGGACAGGGCACCCAAGAGACCCAGTACTTC. It is translated as CASSGQGTQETQYF.

This clonotype was counted at least ten times. The rearrangement uses TRBV6-6 and TRBJ2-7; no clear D gene. The CDR3 covers 13 residues. Germline-derived CDR1 and CDR2 are MNHNY and SVGAGI (reference sequence). V was trimmed by 7 bases and J by 3 bases, leaving 13 bases between them. CDR3 loop: CASTRAEHYEQYF. As DNA, the CDR3 is TGTGCCAGCACTAGGGCAGAACACTACGAGCAGTACTTC.

The genes are TRBV20-1 and TRBJ2-7, with a tentative D call TRBD1 (6 bases). Germline CDR1 reads DFQATT; CDR2 reads SNEGSKA (reference sequence). Trimming cost V 6 bases and J 5 bases, with 14 bases left between them. The CDR3 extends over 12 amino acids. CDR3 sequence reads: CSARPGVHEQYF. CDR3 nucleotide sequence: TGCAGTGCGAGGCCAGGGGTCCACGAGCAGTACTTC.

This clonotype was detected a few times. This chain links TRBV18 with TRBJ1-6; D possibly corresponds to TRBD1 (6 bases). Between the trimmed V and J ends, which lost 3 bases and 10 bases, there was a span of 16 bases. Looked up from germline, CDR1 is KGHSH and CDR2 is LQKENI. The CDR3 consists of 15 residues. CDR3: CASSPRGEAGSPLHF. In DNA form, the CDR3 reads TGTGCCAGCTCACCGAGGGGGGAAGCTGGCTCACCCCTCCACTTT.

This clonotype appeared many times. V and J are TRBV4-2 and TRBJ1-6; no clear D gene. The CDR3 spans 16 residues. V lost 0 bases and J lost 9, with 15 bases in between. Germline lookup yields CDR1 LGHNA and CDR2 YNFKEQ. The CDR3 reads CASSQENGVLGSPLHF. CDR3 sequence (DNA): TGTGCCAGCAGCCAAGAAAACGGGGTCTTGGGTTCACCCCTCCACTTT.

This clonotype was observed a few times. The chain combines TRBV12-3 or TRBV12-4 with TRBJ2-1; 9 nucleotides align to TRBD1. V dropped 6 bases and J dropped 5; count of bases not matched to a gene: 8. The CDR3 runs to 15 residues. DNA for the CDR3: TGTGCCAGCAGCCCTGCGGGACAGGGACACAATGAGCAGTTCTTC. Translation gives CASSPAGQGHNEQFF.

V gene TRBV3-1 combines with J gene TRBJ2-5; 9 nucleotides match TRBD2. The CDR3 loop spans 13 amino acids. Germline V gives CDR1 LGHDT, CDR2 YNNKEL (reference sequence). Germline trimming cut 4 bases from V and 9 bases from J; bases unmatched to any gene: 6. The CDR3 loop reads CASSRAGGSAQYF. The DNA of the CDR3 is TGTGCCAGCAGCCGTGCGGGGGGGAGCGCCCAGTACTTC.

The J gene is TRBJ2-3, the V gene TRBV29-1; 7 positions agree with TRBD2. CDR1 and CDR2 from the germline V gene are SQVTM and ANQGSEA. The J segment lost 6 bases and the V segment lost 4 bases, leaving 4 bases of the junction unmatched. This CDR3 has 12 amino acids. CDR3 amino acids: CSVVTGGDTQYF. The DNA for the CDR3 is TGCAGCGTTGTGACGGGGGGTGATACGCAGTATTTT.

Worth noting for this clonotype: This is likely a read error, given that the CDR3 carries no conserved phenylalanine or tryptophan at its end. The chain joins TRBV7-9 to TRBJ2-5; 10 nucleotides align to TRBD2. Germline assignment: CDR1 SEHNR and CDR2 FQNEAQ (reference sequence). The J segment lost 0 bases and the V segment lost 4 bases, leaving 5 bases of the junction unmatched. CDR3 size: 16 residues. The CDR3 DNA follows: TGTGCCAGCAGCTCCCTAGCGGGGGACAACCAAGAGACCCAGTACCTC. It translates to CASSSLAGDNQETQYL.

The chain recombines TRBV6-5 with TRBJ1-5; D not resolved. CDR3 length: 14 residues. In germline, CDR1 is MNHEY, CDR2 SVGAGI. The V and J ends lost 3 bases and 1 base respectively, with 7 bases between them. The CDR3 sequence: CASSYIGSNQPQHF. CDR3 coding DNA: TGTGCCAGCAGTTATATCGGGAGCAATCAGCCCCAGCATTTT.

This clonotype was seen repeatedly, ten times or more. The chain recombines TRBV29-1 with TRBJ2-1; 10 nucleotides line up with TRBD1. This CDR3 has 14 residues. Trimming cost V 6 bases and J 7 bases; bases outside gene matches: 9. Germline CDR1 SQVTM, CDR2 ANQGSEA. CDR3 sequence: CSVATGTGVNEQFF. The CDR3 DNA is TGCAGCGTCGCGACCGGGACAGGGGTTAATGAGCAGTTCTTC.

This chain connects TRBV6-5 to TRBJ2-1; tentative D call: TRBD2 (6 bases). Germline values: CDR1 MNHEY, CDR2 SVGAGI. The CDR3 runs to 17 residues. The V end was cut by 5 bases, the J end by 8 bases, with 25 bases between. The DNA for the CDR3 is TGTGCCAGCAGTCGAGATAGCGGATCCCCCTCGGTAGATGAGCAGTTCTTC. This sequence encodes CASSRDSGSPSVDEQFF.

This clonotype was seen repeatedly, ten times or more. The CDR3 spells CTYARGLRGSDTQYF. CDR3 DNA sequence: TGCACCTACGCCCGGGGGCTAAGGGGATCAGATACGCAGTATTTT. V gene TRBV29-1 combines with J gene TRBJ2-3, with D perhaps matching TRBD1 or TRBD2 (6 bases each). Germline CDR1 reads SQVTM; CDR2 reads ANQGSEA. The CDR3 is made up of 15 amino acids.

This clonotype came up a few times. This rearrangement joins TRBV7-2 to TRBJ2-5; TRBD2 agrees at 8 bases. Germline trimming cut 4 bases from V and 4 bases from J; bases unmatched to any gene: 11. There are 16 residues in the CDR3. The germline V gene has CDR1 SGHTA and CDR2 FQGNSA. The CDR3 sequence: CASSSFVGGTRETQYF. For the CDR3, the DNA is TGTGCCAGCAGCTCATTTGTTGGGGGGACTAGAGAGACCCAGTACTTC. Using reference TRBV7-2 and TRBJ2-5 for the parts outside the CDR3, the full variable domain is GAGVSQSPSNKVTEKGKDVELRCDPISGHTALYWYRQSLGQGLEFLIYFQGNSAPDKSGLPSDRFSAERTGGSVSTLTIQRTQQEDSAVYLCASSSFVGGTRETQYFGPGTRLLVL.

This clonotype has at least ten counts. The chain joins TRBV7-8 to TRBJ2-3, with TRBD2 matching over 10 bases. The V segment lost 5 bases and the J segment 5 bases; nucleotides outside the gene matches: 7. CDR1 is SGHVS, CDR2 FQNEAQ, per germline. The CDR3 length is 15 residues. The CDR3 DNA reads as TGTGCCAGCAGCCAAGAGCGGGGGGGCAGAGATACGCAGTATTTT. Its translation: CASSQERGGRDTQYF. The full variable domain, its missing parts supplied by reference TRBV7-8 and TRBJ2-3, is GAGVSQSPRYKVAKRGQDVALRCDPISGHVSLFWYQQALGQGPEFLTYFQNEAQLDKSGLPSDRFFAERPEGSVSTLKIQRTQQEDSAVYLCASSQERGGRDTQYFGPGTRLTVL.

This clonotype showed up many times. V usage is TRBV6-2 or TRBV6-3 and J usage is TRBJ1-5; possible D gene TRBD1, 6 bases. Germline V gene sequence: CDR1 MNHEY, CDR2 SVGEGT. Trimming removed 4 bases at V and 2 bases at J, with 15 bases between. This CDR3 comprises 16 residues. CDR3: CASSSIQGKGNQPQHF. The CDR3 coding sequence is TGTGCCAGCAGTTCCATCCAGGGGAAGGGCAATCAGCCCCAGCATTTT.

The chain is built from TRBV15 and TRBJ1-5; D gene ambiguous. The V end was cut by 5 bases, the J end by 2 bases, with 13 bases between. Germline V gene lookup returns CDR1 LNHNV and CDR2 YYDKDF (reference sequence). There are 15 residues in the CDR3. CDR3: CATSSDRSGNQPQHF. Here the CDR3 DNA reads TGTGCCACCAGCTCCGACCGGTCGGGCAATCAGCCCCAGCATTTT.

This clonotype was counted only a few times. This chain uses TRBV2 with TRBJ2-3; D possibly matches TRBD1 or TRBD2 (5 bases each). The CDR3 consists of 16 residues. V was trimmed by 6 bases and J by 5 bases, leaving 21 bases between them. The V gene's germline CDR1 is SNHLY and CDR2 FYNNEI. CDR3 coding DNA: TGTGCCAGCAGCGATCAGGGCCCCCGGGGTCGAGATACGCAGTATTTT. This encodes CASSDQGPRGRDTQYF. The complete variable domain, with remaining parts taken from reference TRBV2 and TRBJ2-3, reads EPEVTQTPSHQVTQMGQEVILRCVPISNHLYFYWYRQILGQKVEFLVSFYNNEISEKSEIFDDQFSVERPDGSNFTLKIRSTKLEDSAMYFCASSDQGPRGRDTQYFGPGTRLTVL.